The 10 T cell receptor beta chains reported below all come from one sample, sequenced in a study of blood T cell repertoires in COVID-19. Here immunoSEQ multiplex PCR was the method, and the copy in TCRdb shows in-frame clones only, minus some. The sample records some 260,000 clones, roughly 80% being singletons. The sequenced material came from PBMCs or T cells enriched from blood (not recorded which). The receptors stem from a man younger than 40 with acute COVID-19.

The rearrangement uses TRBV27 and TRBJ2-1; D perhaps matches TRBD2 (5 bases). V dropped 4 bases and J dropped 8 bases, with 15 bases sitting between them. CDR1 MNHEY and CDR2 SMNVEV come from the germline V gene (reference sequence). This CDR3 has 14 amino acids. CDR3 protein: CASSSPLAPHEQFF. The CDR3 DNA follows: TGTGCCAGCAGTTCACCTCTAGCCCCCCATGAGCAGTTCTTC.

V and J are TRBV7-8 and TRBJ1-1; perhaps TRBD1 as D (5 bases). Germline loops: CDR1 SGHVS, CDR2 FQNEAQ. With 4 bases removed from V and 8 bases from J, the gap between germline ends came to 11 bases. The CDR3 is made up of 12 amino acids. CDR3 sequence reads: CASSWGGREAFF. DNA of the CDR3: TGTGCCAGCAGCTGGGGGGGGAGAGAAGCTTTCTTT.

The chain couples TRBV27 to TRBJ1-5, with 8 bases that match TRBD1. The CDR3 is 13 residues long. The V segment lost 6 bases and the J segment 3 bases; nucleotides outside the gene matches: 1. CDR1 is MNHEY and CDR2 is SMNVEV in the germline V gene (reference sequence). The CDR3 coding sequence is TGTGCCAGCAGGGGACAGGTCAATCAGCCCCAGCATTTT. It translates to CASRGQVNQPQHF.

In this sample, this clone turned up once. This rearrangement joins TRBV3-1 (or the pseudogene TRBV3-2) to TRBJ1-1; 8 nucleotides agree with TRBD1. V was pared by 4 bases and J by 5 bases, with 9 bases of the junction left unmatched. The CDR3 has 15 amino acids. CDR1 is LGHDT, CDR2 YNNKEL, per germline (reference sequence). This CDR3 is CASSRRGPKGTEAFF. CDR3 nucleotide sequence: TGTGCCAGCAGCCGCAGGGGGCCTAAGGGGACTGAAGCTTTCTTT.

The chain has TRBV6-1 and TRBJ2-6; D is ambiguous. The V end was cut by 2 bases, the J end by 6 bases, with 8 bases between. The CDR3 covers 14 residues. CDR1 and CDR2 (germline): MNHNS, SASEGT. CDR3 sequence reads: CASSEKLTANVLTF. The CDR3 bases are TGTGCCAGCAGTGAAAAGCTTACGGCCAACGTCCTGACTTTC.

V gene TRBV3-1 (or the pseudogene TRBV3-2) combines with J gene TRBJ2-3; 7 nucleotides line up with TRBD2. Unmatched junction bases numbered 3, after V lost 1 base and J lost 5 bases. Germline V gene lookup returns CDR1 LGHDT and CDR2 YNNKEL (reference sequence). The CDR3 has 14 amino acids. The CDR3 DNA sequence: TGTGCCAGCAGCCAAGGCGGGGGTAAAGATACGCAGTATTTT. Translated, it gives CASSQGGGKDTQYF.

V usage is TRBV13 and J usage is TRBJ2-1; 10 positions agree with TRBD1. This CDR3 is built from 16 residues. Germline CDR1 PRHDT, CDR2 FYEKMQ (reference sequence). V shed 6 bases and J 6 bases; nucleotides not matched to a gene: 11. The CDR3, as DNA: TGTGCCAGCAGGGATCCGGGACAGGGGATCCTCAATGAGCAGTTCTTC. Its protein is CASRDPGQGILNEQFF.

The chain uses TRBV19 and TRBJ1-5, with unresolved D. The germline gives CDR1 LNHDA, CDR2 SQIVND (reference sequence). V lost 4 bases and J lost 4, with 11 bases in between. CDR3 size: 14 residues. CDR3 protein: CASSSPGSNQPQHF. CDR3 DNA sequence: TGTGCCAGTAGTAGCCCGGGAAGTAATCAGCCCCAGCATTTT. Together with reference TRBV19 and TRBJ1-5, the CDR3 gives the full variable domain: DGGITQSPKYLFRKEGQNVTLSCEQNLNHDAMYWYRQDPGQGLRLIYYSQIVNDFQKGDIAEGYSVSREKKESFPLTVTSAQKNPTAFYLCASSSPGSNQPQHFGDGTRLSIL.

This clone has just one count. The V call is TRBV19, the J call TRBJ2-2, with D unresolved. CDR1 and CDR2 from the germline V gene are LNHDA and SQIVND (reference sequence). CDR3 length: 12 residues. V was pared by 5 bases and J by 7 bases, with 8 bases between. The CDR3 bases are TGTGCCAGTAGTGGGCTTTACGGGGAGCTGTTTTTT. Amino acids: CASSGLYGELFF.

To note about this clone: This may be a read error: a much more frequent sequence differs by one nucleotide. The CDR3 here is CASSELAGVTDTQYF. The CDR3 coding sequence is TGTGCCAGCAGTGAACTAGCGGGGGTCACAGATACGCAGTATTTT. This sequence joins TRBV6-4 and TRBJ2-3, with TRBD2 matching over 11 bases. Trimming took 3 bases from V and 2 from J; bases not matched to a gene: 1. Germline V lookup: CDR1 MRHNA, CDR2 SNTAGT. The CDR3 has 15 amino acids.